These 17 T cell receptor beta chains were sequenced from one sample in a study of cytomegalovirus exposure and HLA in healthy donors. The study ran its PCR with 60 Vbeta and 13 Jbeta primers. Assay used: immunoSEQ multiplex PCR; TCRdb lists only in-frame clones, some missing. The data contain approximately 150,000 clones, roughly three quarters of them singletons. Sequencing used PBMCs. These receptors all stem from a woman in her forties in good health and CMV-seronegative.

This sequence joins TRBV11-2 and TRBJ1-3; D is unclear. Germline values: CDR1 SGHAT, CDR2 FQNNGV. CDR3 size: 13 residues. V dropped 0 bases and J dropped 3 bases, with 3 bases sitting between them. This CDR3 reads CASSLEYGNTIYF. The DNA of the CDR3 is TGTGCCAGCAGCTTAGAGTATGGAAACACCATATATTTT.

This rearrangement joins TRBV5-1 to TRBJ2-5; 12 bases line up with TRBD1. The ends lost 4 bases at V and 5 bases at J; junction bases unmatched: 9. The CDR3 spans 16 residues. Per germline, CDR1 SGHRS and CDR2 YFSETQ. CDR3 sequence reads: CASSLRPGTGGETQYF. The CDR3 coding sequence is TGCGCCAGCAGCCTACGTCCCGGGACAGGGGGCGAGACCCAGTACTTC. Combining the CDR3 with reference TRBV5-1 and TRBJ2-5 gives the whole variable domain KAGVTQTPRYLIKTRGQQVTLSCSPISGHRSVSWYQQTPGQGLQFLFEYFSETQRNKGNFPGRFSGRQFSNSRSEMNVSTLELGDSALYLCASSLRPGTGGETQYFGPGTRLLVL.

The chain uses TRBV5-1 and TRBJ1-2; 7 positions agree with TRBD1. CDR1 is SGHRS and CDR2 is YFSETQ in the germline V gene. This CDR3 region has 15 residues. V lost 4 bases and J lost 3; bases outside the gene matches: 9. The CDR3 reads CASSGGSGGDYGYTF. The CDR3 region has the DNA TGCGCCAGCAGCGGCGGGTCAGGGGGAGACTATGGCTACACCTTC.

This chain links TRBV4-1 with TRBJ2-5; 10 positions match TRBD2. Germline V lookup: CDR1 MGHRA, CDR2 YSYEKL. V lost 4 bases, J lost 5 bases, and 13 bases stayed unmatched. The CDR3 consists of 17 residues. The CDR3 DNA sequence: TGCGCCAGCAGCCGCGACGCAGCGGGAGGGTACAGGGAGACCCAGTACTTC. It encodes CASSRDAAGGYRETQYF.

The gene calls are TRBV6-5 and TRBJ1-5; D might be TRBD1 (6 bases). V lost 4 bases and J lost 3, with 7 bases in between. The CDR3 length is 13 residues. Germline assignment: CDR1 MNHEY and CDR2 SVGAGI. CDR3: CASSWGLNQPQHF. In DNA form, the CDR3 reads TGTGCCAGCAGTTGGGGGCTCAATCAGCCCCAGCATTTT.

The rearrangement uses TRBV19 and TRBJ1-1, with D perhaps TRBD1 (5 bases). From germline, CDR1 is LNHDA and CDR2 SQIVND (reference sequence). Trimming removed 4 bases from V and 1 base from J, with 10 bases in between. The CDR3 covers 14 residues. The CDR3 sequence is CASSTQTANTEAFF. CDR3 in DNA: TGTGCCAGTAGTACACAGACAGCGAACACTGAAGCTTTCTTT. The full variable domain, its missing parts supplied by reference TRBV19 and TRBJ1-1, is DGGITQSPKYLFRKEGQNVTLSCEQNLNHDAMYWYRQDPGQGLRLIYYSQIVNDFQKGDIAEGYSVSREKKESFPLTVTSAQKNPTAFYLCASSTQTANTEAFFGQGTRLTVV.

The chain carries TRBV6-1 and TRBJ2-1; TRBD2 aligns across 10 bases. The CDR3 extends over 15 amino acids. The germline gives CDR1 MNHNS, CDR2 SASEGT. V was pared by 6 bases and J by 1 base, with 3 bases of the junction left unmatched. CDR3 protein: CASRGSGGSYNEQFF. As DNA, the CDR3 is TGTGCCAGCAGGGGTAGCGGGGGGTCCTACAATGAGCAGTTCTTC.

The chain is built from TRBV7-2 and TRBJ2-3; D perhaps matches TRBD1 (6 bases). V lost 1 base and J lost 1, with 9 bases in between. The CDR3 consists of 15 residues. Per germline, CDR1 SGHTA and CDR2 FQGNSA. CDR3 bases: TGTGCCAGCAGCTTAGGAGGGGGACGCACAGATACGCAGTATTTT. This encodes CASSLGGGRTDTQYF.

The gene calls are TRBV5-1 and TRBJ2-3, with 12 bases identical to TRBD2. Germline V lookup: CDR1 SGHRS, CDR2 YFSETQ. This CDR3 contains 17 residues. J was trimmed by 1 base and V by 0 bases; bases with no gene match: 3. CDR3 residues: CASSLEASGGGTDTQYF. CDR3 nucleotide sequence: TGCGCCAGCAGCTTGGAGGCTAGCGGGGGGGGCACAGATACGCAGTATTTT.

The gene calls are TRBV6-5 and TRBJ2-3, with a tentative D call TRBD2 (7 bases). The CDR3 runs 15 residues. Trimming stripped 7 bases from V and 3 bases from J, with 17 bases between. CDR1 MNHEY and CDR2 SVGAGI come from the germline V gene. CDR3 loop: CASNRGGSFTDTQYF. The DNA of the CDR3 is TGTGCCAGCAATAGGGGGGGCTCTTTTACAGATACGCAGTATTTT.

The chain couples TRBV11-2 to TRBJ2-5; possibly TRBD2 for D (6 bases). This CDR3 is 15 amino acids long. Trimming left V 6 bases short and J 1 base short, with 15 bases between. CDR1 and CDR2 (germline): SGHAT, FQNNGV. CDR3 coding DNA: TGTGCCAGCAGTCCCAATAGCGGAGTCCAAGAGACCCAGTACTTC. Protein product: CASSPNSGVQETQYF.

The chain links TRBV28 to TRBJ1-5, with unresolved D. CDR1 is MDHEN and CDR2 is SYDVKM in the germline V gene. This CDR3 comprises 13 residues. Trimming pared 8 bases from V and 7 bases from J, leaving 15 bases between. CDR3 nucleotides: TGTGCCAGCGCCGACAATAAACGGCAGCCCCAGCATTTT. Amino acid sequence: CASADNKRQPQHF.

This chain joins TRBV9 and TRBJ2-2, with 7 positions matching TRBD2. Germline CDR1 SGDLS, CDR2 YYNGEE. Germline trimming cut 0 bases from V and 1 base from J; bases unmatched to any gene: 3. The CDR3 consists of 16 residues. The CDR3 DNA sequence: TGTGCCAGCAGCGTAGTATCTAGCGGGAACACCGGGGAGCTGTTTTTT. It codes for CASSVVSSGNTGELFF.

This chain joins TRBV7-2 and TRBJ2-3, with 13 bases aligning to TRBD2. The CDR3 spans 16 residues. Losses at the gene ends were 4 bases for V and 3 bases for J; bases not matched to a gene: 4. Per the germline V gene, CDR1 is SGHTA and CDR2 is FQGNSA. The CDR3 reads CASSSGLAGATDTQYF. DNA for the CDR3: TGTGCCAGCAGCTCCGGACTAGCGGGGGCGACAGATACGCAGTATTTT.

The rearrangement uses TRBV19 and TRBJ2-2, with a weak D call TRBD1 (6 bases). The V and J ends lost 6 bases and 0 bases respectively, with 11 bases between them. The CDR3 has 15 amino acids. Germline V gene lookup returns CDR1 LNHDA and CDR2 SQIVND (reference sequence). The CDR3 DNA reads TGTGCCAGTAGGAGGGACACCGCGAACACCGGGGAGCTGTTTTTT. Encoded protein: CASRRDTANTGELFF. Variable domain in full (rest from reference TRBV19 and TRBJ2-2): DGGITQSPKYLFRKEGQNVTLSCEQNLNHDAMYWYRQDPGQGLRLIYYSQIVNDFQKGDIAEGYSVSREKKESFPLTVTSAQKNPTAFYLCASRRDTANTGELFFGEGSRLTVL.

The chain uses TRBV6-5 and TRBJ1-2; D may be TRBD1 (6 bases). CDR1 is MNHEY and CDR2 is SVGAGI in the germline V gene. The CDR3 loop spans 15 amino acids. Trimming removed 5 bases from V and 7 bases from J, with 20 bases in between. The CDR3 protein is CASSLTPQGSGGYTF. In DNA form, the CDR3 reads TGTGCCAGCAGTCTTACACCGCAGGGGTCAGGTGGCTACACCTTC.

CDR3 sequence reads: CASSLAQFAGGPPDTQYF. Written as DNA, the CDR3 is TGTGCCAGCAGCTTAGCTCAATTTGCGGGAGGCCCCCCAGATACGCAGTATTTT. The chain couples TRBV7-2 to TRBJ2-3; TRBD2 matches 8 bases. Unmatched junction bases numbered 12, after V lost 0 bases and J lost 4 bases. This CDR3 is 18 amino acids long. Germline V lookup: CDR1 SGHTA, CDR2 FQGNSA.